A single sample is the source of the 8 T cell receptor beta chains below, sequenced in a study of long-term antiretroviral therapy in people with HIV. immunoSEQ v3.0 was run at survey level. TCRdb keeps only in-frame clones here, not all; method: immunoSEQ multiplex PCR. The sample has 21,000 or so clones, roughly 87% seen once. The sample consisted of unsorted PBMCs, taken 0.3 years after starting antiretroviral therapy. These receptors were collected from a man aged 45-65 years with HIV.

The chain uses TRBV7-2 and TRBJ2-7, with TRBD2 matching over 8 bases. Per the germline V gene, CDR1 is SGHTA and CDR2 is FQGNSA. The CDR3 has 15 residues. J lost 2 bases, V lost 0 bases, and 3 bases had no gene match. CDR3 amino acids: CASSLAGLGPYEQYF. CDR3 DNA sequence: TGTGCCAGCAGCTTAGCGGGACTAGGTCCCTACGAGCAGTACTTC.

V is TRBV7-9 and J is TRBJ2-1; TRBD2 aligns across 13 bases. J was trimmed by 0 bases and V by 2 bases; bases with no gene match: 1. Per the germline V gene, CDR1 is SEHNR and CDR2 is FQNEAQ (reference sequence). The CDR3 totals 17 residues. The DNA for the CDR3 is TGTGCCAGCAGCTTACGGACTAGCGGGAGCTCCTACAATGAGCAGTTCTTC. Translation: CASSLRTSGSSYNEQFF.

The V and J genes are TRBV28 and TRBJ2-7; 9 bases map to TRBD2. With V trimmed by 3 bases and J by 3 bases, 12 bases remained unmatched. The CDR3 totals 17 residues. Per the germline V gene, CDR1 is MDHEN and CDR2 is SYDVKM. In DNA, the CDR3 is TGTGCCAGCAGTTTCCGGCCCCGGACTAGCGAGGACTACGAGCAGTACTTC. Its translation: CASSFRPRTSEDYEQYF.

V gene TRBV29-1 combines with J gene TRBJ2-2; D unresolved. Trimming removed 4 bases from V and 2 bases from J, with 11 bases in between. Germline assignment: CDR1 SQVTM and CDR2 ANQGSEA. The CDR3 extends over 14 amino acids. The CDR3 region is CSVVSPLNTGELFF. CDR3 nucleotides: TGCAGCGTTGTATCCCCGTTAAACACCGGGGAGCTGTTTTTT.

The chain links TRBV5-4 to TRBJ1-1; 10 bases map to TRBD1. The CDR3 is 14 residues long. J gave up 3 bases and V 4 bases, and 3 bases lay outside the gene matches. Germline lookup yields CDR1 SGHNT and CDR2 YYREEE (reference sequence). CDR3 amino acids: CASSGGTGDTEAFF. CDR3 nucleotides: TGTGCCAGCAGCGGAGGGACAGGGGACACTGAAGCTTTCTTT. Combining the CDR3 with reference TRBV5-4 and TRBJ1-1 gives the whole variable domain ETGVTQSPTHLIKTRGQQVTLRCSSQSGHNTVSWYQQALGQGPQFIFQYYREEENGRGNFPPRFSGLQFPNYSSELNVNALELDDSALYLCASSGGTGDTEAFFGQGTRLTVV.

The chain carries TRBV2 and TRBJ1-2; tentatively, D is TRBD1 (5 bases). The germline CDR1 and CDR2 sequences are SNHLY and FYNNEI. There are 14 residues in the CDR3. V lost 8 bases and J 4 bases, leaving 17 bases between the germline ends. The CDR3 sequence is CASALGSGGYGYTF. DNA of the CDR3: TGTGCCAGCGCCTTGGGGTCGGGGGGCTATGGCTACACCTTC.

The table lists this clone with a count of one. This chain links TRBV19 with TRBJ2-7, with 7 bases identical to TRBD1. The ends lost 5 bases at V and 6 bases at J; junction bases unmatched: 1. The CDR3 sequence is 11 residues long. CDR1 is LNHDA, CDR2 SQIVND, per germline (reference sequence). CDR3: CASSSGGEQYF. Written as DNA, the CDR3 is TGTGCCAGTAGTTCAGGGGGCGAGCAGTACTTC.

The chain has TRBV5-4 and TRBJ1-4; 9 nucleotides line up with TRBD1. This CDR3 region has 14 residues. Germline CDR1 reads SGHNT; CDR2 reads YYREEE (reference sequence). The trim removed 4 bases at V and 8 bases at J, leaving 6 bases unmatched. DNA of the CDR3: TGTGCCAGCAGCGTAGGGACAGGGAGGGAAAAACTGTTTTTT. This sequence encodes CASSVGTGREKLFF.